This T cell receptor beta chain appears in the sequencing data of a study of human T cells and chemical hapten exposure. V was shortened by 8 bases and J by 1 base, with 23 bases between the two germline ends. This CDR3 spans 17 amino acids. The germline V gene encodes CDR1 SGHTA and CDR2 FQGNSA. Under the authors' procedure: Between about 20,000 and 690,600 TCRs appeared in each sample, and the median stood at about 100,000. TCRdb reprocessed the RACE reads with MiXCR, giving one entry per CDR3 protein. These V and J calls are TCRdb output, not the study's own analysis. The table shows about 82,000 distinct CDR3 sequences, with over 8.5% occurring only once. Time point here: healthy volunteer bleed at 6 weeks. Whole blood that had not been fractionated was the source of extracted total RNA.

This clonotype was sampled from a male donor in good health. Some clones in this sample may be carry-over from other donors' samples. V usage is TRBV7-2 and J usage is TRBJ1-2; the D gene is possibly TRBD1 (5 bases). Sequenced: whole blood. The CDR3 protein is CASGTMNRQRFNYGYTF. Written as DNA, the CDR3 is TGTGCCAGCGGTACGATGAACCGACAGAGGTTTAACTATGGCTACACCTTC.